This is a list of T cell receptor beta chains from one sample in a study of shared clonotypes between healthy human individuals. Sequencing used immunoSEQ multiplex PCR; TCRdb keeps in-frame clones, though not all of them. The profile shows a few million clones, approximately 96% of them singletons. Sequencing input: naive CD4+ T cells sorted from blood. These receptors were taken from a man between 18 and 29 years old in good health. Each CDR3 is given with its conserved first and last residue. A D gene is named only where the DNA matches it firmly. Clone sizes are given selectively: once, few, many, or a class where the clone is expanded.

CDR3nt: TGTGCCAGCGGGGGCTGGACGGCCGGGGAAAAACTGTTTTTT; CDR3aa: CASGGWTAGEKLFF; len: 14; j_gene: TRBJ1-4; d_gene: NA; abundance: NA; v_gene: TRBV6-1
CDR3nt: TGTGCCAGCAGTTTACCCCCAGCCACCATATATTTT; CDR3aa: CASSLPPATIYF; len: 12; j_gene: TRBJ1-3; d_gene: NA; abundance: NA; v_gene: TRBV28
CDR3nt: TGTGCCAGCAGTTTAGACAGCCTCTACGAGCAGTACTTC; CDR3aa: CASSLDSLYEQYF; len: 13; j_gene: TRBJ2-7; d_gene: NA; abundance: NA; v_gene: TRBV28
CDR3nt: TGTGCCAGCAGCCCTACCGGGAGATACCTCCACGAGCAGTACTTC; CDR3aa: CASSPTGRYLHEQYF; len: 15; j_gene: TRBJ2-7; d_gene: NA; abundance: NA; v_gene: TRBV7-8
CDR3nt: TGTGCCAGCTCACCAATTAGGGCAGGGGTGTCCGAGCAGTACTTC; CDR3aa: CASSPIRAGVSEQYF; len: 15; j_gene: TRBJ2-7; d_gene: NA; abundance: NA; v_gene: TRBV18
CDR3nt: TGTGCCAGCAGCAACCGGGACAGCTATAATTCACCCCTCCACTTT; CDR3aa: CASSNRDSYNSPLHF; len: 15; j_gene: TRBJ1-6; d_gene: TRBD1; abundance: NA; v_gene: TRBV11-1
CDR3nt: TGTGCCATCAGCGGACTAGCGGGAGGGCGGACAGATACGCAGTATTTT; CDR3aa: CAISGLAGGRTDTQYF; len: 16; j_gene: TRBJ2-3; d_gene: TRBD2; abundance: NA; v_gene: TRBV10-3
CDR3nt: TGTGCCAGCTCAGCGGACAGAACCTCCGAGCAGTACTTC; CDR3aa: CASSADRTSEQYF; len: 13; j_gene: TRBJ2-7; d_gene: NA; abundance: NA; v_gene: TRBV18
CDR3nt: TGTGCCAGCAGTAAGATAACCGGGACAGGGGCGAATCAGCCCCAGCATTTT; CDR3aa: CASSKITGTGANQPQHF; len: 17; j_gene: TRBJ1-5; d_gene: TRBD1; abundance: NA; v_gene: TRBV27
CDR3nt: TGTGCCAGCAGCAAAACAGGGGCCCCCTATGGCTACACCTTC; CDR3aa: CASSKTGAPYGYTF; len: 14; j_gene: TRBJ1-2; d_gene: TRBD1; abundance: once; v_gene: TRBV9
CDR3nt: TGTGCCAGCAGTCAACAACAGGACCCCAACGAGCAGTACTTC; CDR3aa: CASSQQQDPNEQYF; len: 14; j_gene: TRBJ2-7; d_gene: NA; abundance: NA; v_gene: TRBV7-2
CDR3nt: TGCGCCAGCAGCACGGGACCGACCTCTGGAAACACCATATATTTT; CDR3aa: CASSTGPTSGNTIYF; len: 15; j_gene: TRBJ1-3; d_gene: NA; abundance: NA; v_gene: TRBV5-1
CDR3nt: TGCGCCAGCAGCGAGGGACAGGAGCATCAGCCCCAGCATTTT; CDR3aa: CASSEGQEHQPQHF; len: 14; j_gene: TRBJ1-5; d_gene: TRBD1; abundance: once; v_gene: TRBV5-1
CDR3nt: TGTGCCAGCAGCCCCGGGACAGGGGACTATGGCTACACCTTC; CDR3aa: CASSPGTGDYGYTF; len: 14; j_gene: TRBJ1-2; d_gene: TRBD1; abundance: NA; v_gene: TRBV7-3
CDR3nt: TGTGCCAGCAGTCACCTCTACGAGCAGTACTTC; CDR3aa: CASSHLYEQYF; len: 11; j_gene: TRBJ2-7; d_gene: NA; abundance: NA; v_gene: TRBV7-9
CDR3nt: TGCGCCAGCAGCCTGTCCCCCGGGATTAACGACGAGCAGTACTTC; CDR3aa: CASSLSPGINDEQYF; len: 15; j_gene: TRBJ2-7; d_gene: NA; abundance: NA; v_gene: TRBV5-1
CDR3nt: TGTGCCAGCAGTCGGGACCGGGACAGGGCGAATTCACCCCTCCACTTT; CDR3aa: CASSRDRDRANSPLHF; len: 16; j_gene: TRBJ1-6; d_gene: TRBD1; abundance: NA; v_gene: TRBV6-6
CDR3nt: TGTGCCAGCACGCGAGGACTAGCGGGGGGCAATGAGCAGTTCTTC; CDR3aa: CASTRGLAGGNEQFF; len: 15; j_gene: TRBJ2-1; d_gene: TRBD2; abundance: NA; v_gene: TRBV2
CDR3nt: TGTGCCAGCAGCTTAGTGGGGCAGACAACTAATGAAAAACTGTTTTTT; CDR3aa: CASSLVGQTTNEKLFF; len: 16; j_gene: TRBJ1-4; d_gene: NA; abundance: NA; v_gene: TRBV7-2
CDR3nt: TGTGCCAGCAGTGGATCTAGCGGGAGGGCCTGGGAAGATACGCAGTATTTT; CDR3aa: CASSGSSGRAWEDTQYF; len: 17; j_gene: TRBJ2-3; d_gene: TRBD2; abundance: NA; v_gene: TRBV27
CDR3nt: TGTGCCAGCAGCTTGGTGCTAGCGGGGGGGCTTGAAAACATTCAGTACTTC; CDR3aa: CASSLVLAGGLENIQYF; len: 17; j_gene: TRBJ2-4; d_gene: TRBD2; abundance: NA; v_gene: TRBV5-4
CDR3nt: TGTGCCAGCTCAATTGGGGGGCCTCTCGGCGAGCAGTACTTC; CDR3aa: CASSIGGPLGEQYF; len: 14; j_gene: TRBJ2-7; d_gene: NA; abundance: NA; v_gene: TRBV19
CDR3nt: TGTGCCACCACGGACAGGGGGTATCAGCCCCAGCATTTT; CDR3aa: CATTDRGYQPQHF; len: 13; j_gene: TRBJ1-5; d_gene: TRBD1; abundance: NA; v_gene: TRBV19
CDR3nt: TGTGCCAGCAGCGTTGTGCAGGGCTCTTACAATCAGCCCCAGCATTTT; CDR3aa: CASSVVQGSYNQPQHF; len: 16; j_gene: TRBJ1-5; d_gene: NA; abundance: NA; v_gene: TRBV9
CDR3nt: TGTGCCATCAGTGACAGGGTGGGTTCACCCCTCCACTTT; CDR3aa: CAISDRVGSPLHF; len: 13; j_gene: TRBJ1-6; d_gene: NA; abundance: NA; v_gene: TRBV10-3
CDR3nt: TGTGCCACCAGCAGAGACCAGGGTAACTATGGCTACACCTTC; CDR3aa: CATSRDQGNYGYTF; len: 14; j_gene: TRBJ1-2; d_gene: NA; abundance: NA; v_gene: TRBV15
CDR3nt: TGTGCCAGCTCACCCCTTACTCCCAATCTGGCCGGGGAGCTGTTTTTT; CDR3aa: CASSPLTPNLAGELFF; len: 16; j_gene: TRBJ2-2; d_gene: NA; abundance: NA; v_gene: TRBV18
CDR3nt: TGCGCCAGCAGCTTGGAAACGGGGCGGGAGACCCAGTACTTC; CDR3aa: CASSLETGRETQYF; len: 14; j_gene: TRBJ2-5; d_gene: NA; abundance: NA; v_gene: TRBV5-1
CDR3nt: TGTGCCAGCAGCTTGGCAGGGAACTATGGCTACACCTTC; CDR3aa: CASSLAGNYGYTF; len: 13; j_gene: TRBJ1-2; d_gene: NA; abundance: NA; v_gene: TRBV5-4
CDR3nt: TGTGCCAGCAGCTTAGGGGGGACAGGGTTAGGGGAGACCCAGTACTTC; CDR3aa: CASSLGGTGLGETQYF; len: 16; j_gene: TRBJ2-5; d_gene: TRBD1; abundance: once; v_gene: TRBV7-2
CDR3nt: TGTGCCAGCAGCCCGCCCGGGAGTACGCAGTATTTT; CDR3aa: CASSPPGSTQYF; len: 12; j_gene: TRBJ2-3; d_gene: NA; abundance: NA; v_gene: TRBV7-2
CDR3nt: TGTGCCAGCAGTGCCAGGCGCTACTACGAGCAGTACTTC; CDR3aa: CASSARRYYEQYF; len: 13; j_gene: TRBJ2-7; d_gene: NA; abundance: NA; v_gene: TRBV6-1
CDR3nt: TGTGCCAGCTCGGGCCAGCGGGAGGGGAATGAGCAGTTCTTC; CDR3aa: CASSGQREGNEQFF; len: 14; j_gene: TRBJ2-1; d_gene: TRBD2; abundance: NA; v_gene: TRBV18
CDR3nt: TGTGCCAGCAGCTTAGTGCACGGGCCTGGCTACACCTTC; CDR3aa: CASSLVHGPGYTF; len: 13; j_gene: TRBJ1-2; d_gene: NA; abundance: NA; v_gene: TRBV11-2
CDR3nt: TGTGCCAGCAGCTTGTGGTCGGGGGGCTCTCAGTATTTT; CDR3aa: CASSLWSGGSQYF; len: 13; j_gene: TRBJ2-3; d_gene: NA; abundance: NA; v_gene: TRBV5-4
CDR3nt: TGTGCCAGCAGCTTGGGGGGATACTATGGCTACACCTTC; CDR3aa: CASSLGGYYGYTF; len: 13; j_gene: TRBJ1-2; d_gene: NA; abundance: NA; v_gene: TRBV5-6
CDR3nt: TGTGCCAGTAAGGGAGGGGACAGGGGGTCCTGGGGCAATCAGCCCCAGCATTTT; CDR3aa: CASKGGDRGSWGNQPQHF; len: 18; j_gene: TRBJ1-5; d_gene: TRBD1; abundance: NA; v_gene: TRBV19
CDR3nt: TGTGCCAGCAGTTCCGGGACAGGTTCAGCTAACTATGGCTACACCTTC; CDR3aa: CASSSGTGSANYGYTF; len: 16; j_gene: TRBJ1-2; d_gene: TRBD1; abundance: NA; v_gene: TRBV28
CDR3nt: TGCGCCAGCAGCGTTATCAGTCTTAAACTGTTTTTT; CDR3aa: CASSVISLKLFF; len: 12; j_gene: TRBJ1-4; d_gene: NA; abundance: NA; v_gene: TRBV5-1
CDR3nt: TGTGCCAGCAGGCCACGCGGCAATGAGCAGTTCTTC; CDR3aa: CASRPRGNEQFF; len: 12; j_gene: TRBJ2-1; d_gene: NA; abundance: NA; v_gene: TRBV6-5
CDR3nt: TGTGCCAGCAGCGGAGGGGAGCTAGCGGGCACAGATACGCAGTATTTT; CDR3aa: CASSGGELAGTDTQYF; len: 16; j_gene: TRBJ2-3; d_gene: TRBD2; abundance: NA; v_gene: TRBV5-4
CDR3nt: TGCGCCAGCAGCCAAGAGGGCGGGGGATTCTACAATGAGCAGTTCTTC; CDR3aa: CASSQEGGGFYNEQFF; len: 16; j_gene: TRBJ2-1; d_gene: TRBD2; abundance: NA; v_gene: TRBV4-1
CDR3nt: TGCGCCAGCAGCTTGGCAACTAGCGGGGAAGAGACCCAGTACTTC; CDR3aa: CASSLATSGEETQYF; len: 15; j_gene: TRBJ2-5; d_gene: TRBD2; abundance: once; v_gene: TRBV5-1
CDR3nt: TGTGCCAGCAGTTACCTCCTGTCCAATGAGCAGTTCTTC; CDR3aa: CASSYLLSNEQFF; len: 13; j_gene: TRBJ2-1; d_gene: NA; abundance: NA; v_gene: TRBV6-6
CDR3nt: TGTGCCAGCAGCCAGCACTGGGGGGTCGCAGATACGCAGTATTTT; CDR3aa: CASSQHWGVADTQYF; len: 15; j_gene: TRBJ2-3; d_gene: NA; abundance: NA; v_gene: TRBV7-2
CDR3nt: TGTGCCAGCAGCCCTGGGGACAGATCCTACAATGAGCAGTTCTTC; CDR3aa: CASSPGDRSYNEQFF; len: 15; j_gene: TRBJ2-1; d_gene: TRBD1; abundance: NA; v_gene: TRBV11-1
CDR3nt: TGTGCCAGCAAAGGGTCCGGGGCAGGAGAGACCCAGTACTTC; CDR3aa: CASKGSGAGETQYF; len: 14; j_gene: TRBJ2-5; d_gene: NA; abundance: NA; v_gene: TRBV6-6
CDR3nt: TGTGCCAGCAGCTTGACCGGGGGCAAGCAGTACTTC; CDR3aa: CASSLTGGKQYF; len: 12; j_gene: TRBJ2-7; d_gene: NA; abundance: few; v_gene: TRBV5-6
CDR3nt: TGTGCCAGCAGCCGACTAGCGGGGGGGGAGACCCAGTACTTC; CDR3aa: CASSRLAGGETQYF; len: 14; j_gene: TRBJ2-5; d_gene: TRBD2; abundance: NA; v_gene: TRBV11-2